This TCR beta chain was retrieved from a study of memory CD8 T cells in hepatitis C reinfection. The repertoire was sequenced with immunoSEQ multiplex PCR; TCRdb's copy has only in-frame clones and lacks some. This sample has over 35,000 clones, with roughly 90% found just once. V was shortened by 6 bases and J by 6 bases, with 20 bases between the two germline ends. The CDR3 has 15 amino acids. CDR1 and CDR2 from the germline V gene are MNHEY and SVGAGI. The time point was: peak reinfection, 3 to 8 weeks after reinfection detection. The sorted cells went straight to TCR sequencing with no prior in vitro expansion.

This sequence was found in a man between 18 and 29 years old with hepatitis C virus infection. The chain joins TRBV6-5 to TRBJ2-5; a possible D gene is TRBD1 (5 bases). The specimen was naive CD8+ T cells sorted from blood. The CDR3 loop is CASSDPRQGVQTQYF. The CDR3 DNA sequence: TGTGCCAGCAGCGACCCTCGGCAGGGTGTGCAGACCCAGTACTTC.